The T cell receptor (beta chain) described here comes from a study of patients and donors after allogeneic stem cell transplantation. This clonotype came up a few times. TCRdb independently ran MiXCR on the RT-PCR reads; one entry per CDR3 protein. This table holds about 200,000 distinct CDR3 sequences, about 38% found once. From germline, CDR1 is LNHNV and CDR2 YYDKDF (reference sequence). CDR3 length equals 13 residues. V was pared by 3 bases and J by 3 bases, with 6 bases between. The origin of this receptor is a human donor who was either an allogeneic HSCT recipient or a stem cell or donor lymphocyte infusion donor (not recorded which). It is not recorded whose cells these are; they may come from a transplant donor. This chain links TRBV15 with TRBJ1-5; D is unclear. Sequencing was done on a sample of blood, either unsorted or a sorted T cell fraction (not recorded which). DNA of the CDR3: TGTGCCACCAGCAGTTCAAACAATCAGCCCCAGCATTTT. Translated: CATSSSNNQPQHF.